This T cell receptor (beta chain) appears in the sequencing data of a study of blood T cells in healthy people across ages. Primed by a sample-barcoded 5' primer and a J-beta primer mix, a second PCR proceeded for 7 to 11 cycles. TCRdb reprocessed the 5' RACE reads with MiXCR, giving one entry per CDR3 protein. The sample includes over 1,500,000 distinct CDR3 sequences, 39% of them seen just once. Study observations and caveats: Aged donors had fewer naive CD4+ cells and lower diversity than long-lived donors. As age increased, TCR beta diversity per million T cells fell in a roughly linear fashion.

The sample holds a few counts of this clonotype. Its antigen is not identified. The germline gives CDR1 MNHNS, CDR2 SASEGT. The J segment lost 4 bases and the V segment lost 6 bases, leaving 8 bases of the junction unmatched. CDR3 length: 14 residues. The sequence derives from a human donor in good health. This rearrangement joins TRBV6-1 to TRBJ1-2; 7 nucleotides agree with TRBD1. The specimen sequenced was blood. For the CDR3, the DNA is TGTGCCAGCAGACGACAGGGAAGGGGCTATGGCTACACCTTC. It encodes CASRRQGRGYGYTF.